The rows below give T cell receptor beta chains drawn from one sample of a study of regulatory T cells in long-lasting Graves disease. TCRdb used MiXCR to reprocess the multiplex PCR reads, holding one entry per CDR3 protein. Seen here are some 490,000 distinct CDR3 sequences, around 12% observed once, and the top ten hold 7.5% to 9%. In addition, the sample was reused for a study of T cells in Graves' hyperthyroidism and ophthalmopathy.

Sequencing was performed on peripheral blood mononuclear cells (PBMCs), taken at new diagnosis, from a patient treated with antithyroid drugs. The origin of the receptors is a woman aged 25 to 45 with Graves disease. The CDR3 runs from the conserved cysteine through the conserved F or W. D genes are given only for firm matches. Clone sizes are given selectively: once, few, many, or a class where the clone is expanded.

>14|TRBJ1-1|TRBV19|.|few
CASSIGIGGTEAFF
TGTGCCAGTAGTATAGGAATAGGGGGCACTGAAGCTTTCTTT
>14|TRBJ2-3|TRBV27|.|.
CASSSPSLADTQYF
TGTGCCAGCAGTTCCCCTAGCCTGGCAGATACGCAGTATTTT
>15|TRBJ2-1|TRBV28|TRBD2|many
CASSLVSGRENEQFF
TGTGCCAGCAGTTTGGTTTCCGGGAGGGAGAATGAGCAGTTCTTC
>18|TRBJ2-1|TRBV7-2|TRBD2|many
CASSPQGLAGGPHNEQFF
TGTGCCAGCAGCCCACAGGGACTAGCGGGAGGGCCACACAATGAGCAGTTCTTC
>14|TRBJ1-4|TRBV10-3|.|few
CAIRGDGGYEKLFF
TGTGCCATCAGGGGGGACGGAGGCTATGAAAAACTGTTTTTT
>15|TRBJ2-7|TRBV19|TRBD2|.
CASSIAASGTYEQYF
TGTGCCAGTAGTATAGCGGCTAGCGGAACCTACGAGCAGTACTTC
>14|TRBJ2-7|TRBV6-1|.|many
CASSEYVFSYEQYF
TGTGCCAGCAGTGAGTACGTTTTCTCCTACGAGCAGTACTTC
>16|TRBJ1-5|TRBV5-1|.|.
CASSPPQDLSPQPQHF
TGCGCCAGCAGCCCCCCCCAGGACCTCTCCCCACAGCCCCAGCATTTT
>15|TRBJ1-3|TRBV2|.|many
CASSEARAPGNTIYF
TGTGCCAGCAGTGAAGCTCGAGCTCCTGGAAACACCATATATTTT
>13|TRBJ2-1|TRBV5-1|TRBD2|few
CASSLVRGDEQFF
TGCGCCAGCAGCTTGGTTCGGGGGGATGAGCAGTTCTTC
>14|TRBJ2-5|TRBV6-5|.|many
CASSYYWGQETQYF
TGTGCCAGCAGTTACTACTGGGGGCAAGAGACCCAGTACTTC
>16|TRBJ1-2|TRBV6-9|TRBD1|few
CASSYGQGESNYGYTF
TGTGCCAGCAGTTACGGGCAGGGGGAATCTAACTATGGCTACACCTTC
>18|TRBJ2-2|TRBV15|TRBD1|.
CATSRDSRDRAFTGELFF
TGTGCCACCAGCAGAGATTCCAGAGACAGGGCTTTTACCGGGGAGCTGTTTTTT
>19|TRBJ2-1|TRBV24-1|TRBD2|many
CATSGPLAGRGGSYNEQFF
TGTGCCACCAGTGGTCCACTAGCGGGAAGAGGCGGGTCCTACAATGAGCAGTTCTTC
>12|TRBJ2-1|TRBV20-1|.|many
CSARSQGYEQFF
TGCAGTGCTAGATCGCAGGGTTACGAGCAGTTCTTC
>13|TRBJ2-5|TRBV7-3|.|many
CASSLTWQETQYF
TGTGCCAGCAGCTTAACGTGGCAAGAGACCCAGTACTTC
>13|TRBJ2-7|TRBV20-1|.|.
CSARYGTAYEQYF
TGCAGTGCTCGCTATGGAACTGCCTACGAGCAGTACTTC
>15|TRBJ2-3|TRBV2|.|many
CASSDGGGGADTQYF
TGTGCCAGCAGTGATGGGGGAGGGGGGGCGGATACGCAGTATTTT
>16|TRBJ2-1|TRBV5-1|TRBD2|.
CASIGTSGLGGGEQFF
TGCGCCAGCATCGGGACTAGCGGATTGGGTGGTGGTGAGCAGTTCTTC
>14|TRBJ2-7|TRBV28|TRBD2|many
CASSLNGTSGKLYF
TGTGCCAGCAGCCTTAACGGGACTAGCGGGAAACTGTACTTC
>15|TRBJ1-2|TRBV11-2|TRBD1|few
CASSDYRGRFYGYTF
TGTGCCAGCAGCGACTACAGGGGTCGCTTCTATGGCTACACCTTC
>14|TRBJ2-7|TRBV11-2|.|many
CASSPLQGDYEQYF
TGTGCCAGCAGCCCGCTACAGGGAGACTACGAGCAGTACTTC
>14|TRBJ1-1|TRBV19|.|.
CASRQDSPVREAFF
TGTGCCAGTAGACAAGACAGTCCAGTGCGGGAAGCTTTCTTT
>18|TRBJ2-1|TRBV19|.|.
CASSIPRATPRAYNEQFF
TGTGCCAGTAGTATCCCCCGGGCTACCCCCAGGGCCTACAATGAGCAGTTCTTC
>17|TRBJ2-1|TRBV7-9|.|few
CASSSSLLGESYNEQFF
TGTGCCAGCAGCTCGAGCTTACTTGGGGAATCCTACAATGAGCAGTTCTTC
>14|TRBJ1-5|TRBV28|TRBD1|few
CASRRGQGFLPQHF
TGTGCCAGCAGGAGAGGACAGGGCTTTCTGCCCCAGCATTTT
>12|TRBJ1-4|TRBV20-1|.|.
CSARPLSYKLFF
TGCAGTGCTAGGCCTTTGTCCTATAAACTGTTTTTT
>16|TRBJ2-5|TRBV3-1|.|.
CASSQDPQGSEETQYF
TGTGCCAGCAGCCAAGATCCCCAGGGCTCCGAAGAGACCCAGTACTTC
>13|TRBJ1-1|TRBV30|.|many
CAWSVLRPQAAFF
TGTGCCTGGAGTGTACTCCGACCACAGGCAGCTTTCTTT
>14|TRBJ2-1|TRBV6-4|TRBD1|.
CASSYSQGAIEQFF
TGTGCCAGCAGTTACTCACAGGGGGCGATTGAGCAGTTCTTC
>11|TRBJ1-1|TRBV20-1|.|many
CSAREGREAFF
TGCAGTGCTAGAGAGGGGAGGGAAGCTTTCTTT
>15|TRBJ2-1|TRBV9|TRBD2|few
CASSASGILVHEQFF
TGTGCCAGCAGCGCTAGCGGGATCCTGGTACATGAGCAGTTCTTC
>13|TRBJ1-5|TRBV27|.|few
CASSPLRNQPQHF
TGTGCCAGCAGTCCCTTGCGGAATCAGCCCCAGCATTTT
>14|TRBJ2-7|TRBV27|.|many
CASSSVLAPYEQYF
TGTGCCAGCAGTTCTGTGCTAGCGCCATACGAGCAGTACTTC
>16|TRBJ1-6|TRBV7-2|.|many
CASKGRVVSYNSPLHF
TGTGCCAGCAAGGGCAGGGTAGTGTCCTATAATTCACCCCTCCACTTT
>19|TRBJ2-1|TRBV3-1|TRBD2|.
CASSPYSLLAGEAYNEQFF
TGTGCCAGCAGCCCGTACTCGCTCCTAGCGGGAGAAGCTTACAATGAGCAGTTCTTC
>13|TRBJ1-2|TRBV2|TRBD1|many
CASRNRGLVGYTF
TGTGCCAGCAGGAACAGGGGGCTGGTTGGCTACACCTTC